The subject of this entry is one TCR beta chain. This sample is part of a study of T cells in Graves' hyperthyroidism and ophthalmopathy. Authors of the study amplified TCR beta CDR3 regions from RNA transcripts. HTBI primers drove first-round RT-PCR of the TCR CDR3. TCRdb re-analysed the multiplex PCR reads in MiXCR, keeping a single row per CDR3 protein. The data show hundreds of thousands of distinct CDR3 sequences, 14% seen once. The CDR3 extends over 11 amino acids. Germline V lookup: CDR1 SGHTA, CDR2 FQGTGA. V was cut by 7 bases and J by 7 bases, with 7 bases left in between. The V and J genes are TRBV7-3 and TRBJ2-2; D ambiguous. This clonotype was sampled from a woman between 18 and 29 years old with Graves' hyperthyroidism. The sample taken for sequencing was blood. In DNA form, the CDR3 reads TGTGCCAGCACCAGCGACGGGGAGCTGTTTTTT. Protein sequence: CASTSDGELFF.